The rows below give T cell receptor beta chains drawn from one sample of a study of cytotoxic CD8 clonotypes in ibrutinib-treated CLL. Repertoires were generated with immunoSEQ multiplex PCR, while TCRdb's copy carries only in-frame clones and drops some. The sample has roughly 97,000 clones; more than 75% are singletons. The material was PBMCs, obtained after 12 months of ibrutinib treatment. These receptors came from a human donor with chronic lymphocytic leukemia. Both conserved end residues are part of each CDR3. The listing skips clone size in some rows; elsewhere it reads once, few, many or a size class.

cdr3_aa: CASSFSASYEQYF
v_call: TRBV7-2
j_call: TRBJ2-7
clone_size: .

cdr3_aa: CASSSQGLLTEAFF
v_call: TRBV6-6
j_call: TRBJ1-1
clone_size: few

cdr3_aa: CASARSLGYEQYF
v_call: TRBV6-4
j_call: TRBJ2-7
clone_size: .

cdr3_aa: CASSLVGTGGSRDEQYF
v_call: TRBV11-2
j_call: TRBJ2-7
clone_size: .

cdr3_aa: CASSPSGGANTEAFF
v_call: TRBV5-6
j_call: TRBJ1-1
clone_size: .

cdr3_aa: CASSQPGGANVLTF
v_call: TRBV6-5
j_call: TRBJ2-6
clone_size: .

cdr3_aa: CASTSGQGGRANEQYF
v_call: TRBV5-4
j_call: TRBJ2-7
clone_size: once

cdr3_aa: CASSEKVLAILTDTQYF
v_call: TRBV6-1
j_call: TRBJ2-3
clone_size: .

cdr3_aa: CAWSDLGGPRETQYF
v_call: TRBV30
j_call: TRBJ2-5
clone_size: .

cdr3_aa: CASSPDRYSYEQYF
v_call: TRBV7-3
j_call: TRBJ2-7
clone_size: .

cdr3_aa: CASSLGLNNEQFF
v_call: TRBV11-2
j_call: TRBJ2-1
clone_size: .

cdr3_aa: CASGLVPGRSTDTQYF
v_call: TRBV12-5
j_call: TRBJ2-3
clone_size: .

cdr3_aa: CSVEGTANTGELFF
v_call: TRBV29-1
j_call: TRBJ2-2
clone_size: .

cdr3_aa: CASSNDRTGDQPQHF
v_call: TRBV5-5
j_call: TRBJ1-5
clone_size: few

cdr3_aa: CASSHTSGGALEQYF
v_call: TRBV5-4
j_call: TRBJ2-7
clone_size: .

cdr3_aa: CASSLVGAGNTQYF
v_call: TRBV7-2
j_call: TRBJ2-3
clone_size: .

cdr3_aa: CASSFASGNTIYF
v_call: TRBV11-3
j_call: TRBJ1-3
clone_size: .

cdr3_aa: CASSLRGSGGISDTQYF
v_call: TRBV4-3
j_call: TRBJ2-3
clone_size: few

cdr3_aa: CASIPGKLNTGELFF
v_call: TRBV7-9
j_call: TRBJ2-2
clone_size: .

cdr3_aa: CASSSQGYSGELFF
v_call: TRBV7-2
j_call: TRBJ2-2
clone_size: .

cdr3_aa: CASSLTGQGATEAFF
v_call: TRBV7-6
j_call: TRBJ1-1
clone_size: once

cdr3_aa: CASSLRQGSGYTF
v_call: TRBV5-1
j_call: TRBJ1-2
clone_size: .

cdr3_aa: CASSLGVLGLEKLFF
v_call: TRBV5-1
j_call: TRBJ1-4
clone_size: .

cdr3_aa: CASSTLAQGTGELFF
v_call: TRBV9
j_call: TRBJ2-2
clone_size: .

cdr3_aa: CASSWQGGNSPLHF
v_call: TRBV5-4
j_call: TRBJ1-6
clone_size: .

cdr3_aa: CATRTSGGAGANVLTF
v_call: TRBV19
j_call: TRBJ2-6
clone_size: .

cdr3_aa: CASSERWTATNQPQHF
v_call: TRBV6-1
j_call: TRBJ1-5
clone_size: .

cdr3_aa: CASSSILNTEAFF
v_call: TRBV7-2
j_call: TRBJ1-1
clone_size: .

cdr3_aa: CASSIEGNPGNEQFF
v_call: TRBV2
j_call: TRBJ2-1
clone_size: once

cdr3_aa: CASSSNWAGGLYEQYF
v_call: TRBV7-9
j_call: TRBJ2-7
clone_size: many

cdr3_aa: CAIRDREGTEAFF
v_call: TRBV10-3
j_call: TRBJ1-1
clone_size: .

cdr3_aa: CASSLTGGLAANEQFF
v_call: TRBV11-2
j_call: TRBJ2-1
clone_size: few

cdr3_aa: CASSEAGAFGTDTQYF
v_call: TRBV6-1
j_call: TRBJ2-3
clone_size: .

cdr3_aa: CASSFRAGYGYTF
v_call: TRBV27
j_call: TRBJ1-2
clone_size: .

cdr3_aa: CASRPLAGGANEQFF
v_call: TRBV6-1
j_call: TRBJ2-1
clone_size: .

cdr3_aa: CASSDSGSYNEQFF
v_call: TRBV2
j_call: TRBJ2-1
clone_size: .

cdr3_aa: CASSRALTAPNEQFF
v_call: TRBV18
j_call: TRBJ2-1
clone_size: .

cdr3_aa: CASSEFLGRGGTEAFF
v_call: TRBV10-2
j_call: TRBJ1-1
clone_size: .

cdr3_aa: CASRGTGNSPLHF
v_call: TRBV19
j_call: TRBJ1-6
clone_size: few

cdr3_aa: CASRETTGGTEAFF
v_call: TRBV25-1
j_call: TRBJ1-1
clone_size: .

cdr3_aa: CASQRGDGYTF
v_call: TRBV6-1
j_call: TRBJ1-2
clone_size: .

cdr3_aa: CAISEKTGSLAKNIQYF
v_call: TRBV10-3
j_call: TRBJ2-4
clone_size: .

cdr3_aa: CASSYSKDVSGTNYGYTF
v_call: TRBV6-7
j_call: TRBJ1-2
clone_size: .

cdr3_aa: CASSMGQHNYGYTF
v_call: TRBV7-9
j_call: TRBJ1-2
clone_size: .

cdr3_aa: CASSSPRPGYTF
v_call: TRBV5-6
j_call: TRBJ1-2
clone_size: .

cdr3_aa: CAWRGLGGLETQYF
v_call: TRBV30
j_call: TRBJ2-5
clone_size: .

cdr3_aa: CASSLTNYEQFF
v_call: TRBV7-9
j_call: TRBJ2-1
clone_size: .

cdr3_aa: CASSVTSGGTGELFF
v_call: TRBV9
j_call: TRBJ2-2
clone_size: .

cdr3_aa: CASSPGTDSNQPQHF
v_call: TRBV5-1
j_call: TRBJ1-5
clone_size: .

cdr3_aa: CASREGLAGGETQYF
v_call: TRBV2
j_call: TRBJ2-5
clone_size: .

cdr3_aa: CATLGGYASPLHF
v_call: TRBV6-5
j_call: TRBJ1-6
clone_size: few

cdr3_aa: CASSAHFAAEAFF
v_call: TRBV6-4
j_call: TRBJ1-1
clone_size: once

cdr3_aa: CASSVGTGGLGDGYTF
v_call: TRBV9
j_call: TRBJ1-2
clone_size: .

cdr3_aa: CASSFALNQPQHF
v_call: TRBV7-2
j_call: TRBJ1-5
clone_size: .

cdr3_aa: CASSPGLENTEAFF
v_call: TRBV6-1
j_call: TRBJ1-1
clone_size: .

cdr3_aa: CASSFTGAGTGELFF
v_call: TRBV7-3
j_call: TRBJ2-2
clone_size: once

cdr3_aa: CASSTGNGYTF
v_call: TRBV7-2
j_call: TRBJ1-2
clone_size: .